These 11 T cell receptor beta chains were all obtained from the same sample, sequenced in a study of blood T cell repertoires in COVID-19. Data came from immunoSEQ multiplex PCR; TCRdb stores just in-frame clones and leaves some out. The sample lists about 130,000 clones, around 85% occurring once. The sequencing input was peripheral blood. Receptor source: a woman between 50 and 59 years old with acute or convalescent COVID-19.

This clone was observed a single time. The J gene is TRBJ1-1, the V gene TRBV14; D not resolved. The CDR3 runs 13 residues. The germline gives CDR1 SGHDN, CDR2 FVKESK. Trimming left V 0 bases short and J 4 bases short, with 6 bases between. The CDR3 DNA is TGTGCCAGCAGCCAAGAGACAAGCACTGAAGCTTTCTTT. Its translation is CASSQETSTEAFF.

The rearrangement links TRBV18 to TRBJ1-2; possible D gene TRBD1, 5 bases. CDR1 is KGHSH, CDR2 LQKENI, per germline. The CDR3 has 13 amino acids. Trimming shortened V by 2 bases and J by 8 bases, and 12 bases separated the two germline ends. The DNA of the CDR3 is TGTGCCAGCTCACCATCGGCGGGGCAGGGCTACACCTTC. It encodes CASSPSAGQGYTF.

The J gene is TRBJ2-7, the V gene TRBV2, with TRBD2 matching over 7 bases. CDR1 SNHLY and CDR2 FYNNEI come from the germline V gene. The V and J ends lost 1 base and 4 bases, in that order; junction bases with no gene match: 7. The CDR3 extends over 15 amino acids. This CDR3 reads CASSEGSSGKYEQYF. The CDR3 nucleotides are TGTGCCAGCAGTGAAGGGTCTAGCGGAAAGTACGAGCAGTACTTC.

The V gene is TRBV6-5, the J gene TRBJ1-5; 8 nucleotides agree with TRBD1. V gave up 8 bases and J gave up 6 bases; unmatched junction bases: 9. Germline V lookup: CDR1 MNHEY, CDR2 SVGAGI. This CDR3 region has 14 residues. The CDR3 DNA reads TGTGCCAGCTTTGCCACAGGGGGGCGTCAGCCCCAGCATTTT. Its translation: CASFATGGRQPQHF.

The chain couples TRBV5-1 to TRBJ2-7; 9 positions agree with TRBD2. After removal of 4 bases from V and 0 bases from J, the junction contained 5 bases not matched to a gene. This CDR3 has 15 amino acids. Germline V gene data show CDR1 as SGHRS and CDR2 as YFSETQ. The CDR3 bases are TGCGCCAGCAGCCCGGGACTAGCAATCTCCTACGAGCAGTACTTC. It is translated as CASSPGLAISYEQYF.

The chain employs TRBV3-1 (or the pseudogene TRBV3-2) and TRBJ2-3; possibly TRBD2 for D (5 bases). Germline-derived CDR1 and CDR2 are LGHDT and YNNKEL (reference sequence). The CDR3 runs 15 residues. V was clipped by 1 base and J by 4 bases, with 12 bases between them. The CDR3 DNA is TGTGCCAGCAGCCAAGGATGGAGCGGAGCAGATACGCAGTATTTT. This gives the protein CASSQGWSGADTQYF.

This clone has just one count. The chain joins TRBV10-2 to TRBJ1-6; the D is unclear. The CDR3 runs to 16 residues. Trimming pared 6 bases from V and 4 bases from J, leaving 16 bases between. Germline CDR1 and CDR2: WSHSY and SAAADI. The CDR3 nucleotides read TGCGCCAGCAGGGCGCCGGGGTCCTCTTATAATTCACCCCTCCACTTT. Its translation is CASRAPGSSYNSPLHF.

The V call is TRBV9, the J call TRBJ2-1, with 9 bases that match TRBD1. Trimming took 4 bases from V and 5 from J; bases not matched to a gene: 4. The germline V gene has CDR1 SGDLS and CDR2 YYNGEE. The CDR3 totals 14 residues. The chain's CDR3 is CASSLRQGDNEQFF. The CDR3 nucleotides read TGTGCCAGCAGCCTCAGACAGGGGGACAATGAGCAGTTCTTC.

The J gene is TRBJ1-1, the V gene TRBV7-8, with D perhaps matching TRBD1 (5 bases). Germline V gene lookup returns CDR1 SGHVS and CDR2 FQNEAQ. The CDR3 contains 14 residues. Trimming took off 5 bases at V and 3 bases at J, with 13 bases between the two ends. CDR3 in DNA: TGTGCCAGCAGCGCAGACGACAGCTACACTGAAGCTTTCTTT. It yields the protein CASSADDSYTEAFF.

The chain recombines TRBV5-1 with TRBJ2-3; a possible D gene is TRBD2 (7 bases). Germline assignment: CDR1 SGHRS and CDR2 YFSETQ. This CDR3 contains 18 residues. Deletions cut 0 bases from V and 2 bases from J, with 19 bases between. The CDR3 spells CASSLDIGRGAVTDTQYF. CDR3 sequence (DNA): TGCGCCAGCAGCTTGGATATAGGTCGGGGGGCTGTCACAGATACGCAGTATTTT.

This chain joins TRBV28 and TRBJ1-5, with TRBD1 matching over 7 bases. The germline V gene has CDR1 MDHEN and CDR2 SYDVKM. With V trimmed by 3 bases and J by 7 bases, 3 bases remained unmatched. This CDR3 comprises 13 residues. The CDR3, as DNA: TGTGCCAGCAGTTTGACAGGGAGCCAGCCCCAGCATTTT. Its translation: CASSLTGSQPQHF.